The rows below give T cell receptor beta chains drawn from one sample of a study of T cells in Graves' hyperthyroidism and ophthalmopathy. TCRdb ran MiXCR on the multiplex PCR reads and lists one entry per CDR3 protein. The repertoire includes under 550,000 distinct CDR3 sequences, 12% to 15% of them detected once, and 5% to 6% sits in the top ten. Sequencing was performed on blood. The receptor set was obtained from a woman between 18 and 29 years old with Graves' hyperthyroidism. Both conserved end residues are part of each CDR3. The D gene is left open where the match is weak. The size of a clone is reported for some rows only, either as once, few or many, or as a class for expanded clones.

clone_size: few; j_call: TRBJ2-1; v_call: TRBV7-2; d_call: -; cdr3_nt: TGTGCCAGCAGCTCACTACTAGGGGGGAATGAGCAGTTCTTC; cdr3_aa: CASSSLLGGNEQFF
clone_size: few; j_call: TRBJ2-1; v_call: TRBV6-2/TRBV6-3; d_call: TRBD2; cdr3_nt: TGTGCCAGCAGTCCCAGACTAGCGGGCGTTACCTACAATGAGCAGTTCTTC; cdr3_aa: CASSPRLAGVTYNEQFF
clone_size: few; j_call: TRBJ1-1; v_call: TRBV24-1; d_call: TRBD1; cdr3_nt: TGTGCCACCAGTGATACCCGGACAGGGGGAACAACTGAAGCTTTCTTT; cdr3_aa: CATSDTRTGGTTEAFF
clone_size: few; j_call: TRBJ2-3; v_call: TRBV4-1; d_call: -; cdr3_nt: TGCGCCAGCAGCCAAGCCAGGTCGACGTTCGCAGATACGCAGTATTTT; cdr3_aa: CASSQARSTFADTQYF
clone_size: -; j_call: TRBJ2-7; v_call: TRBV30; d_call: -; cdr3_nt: TGTGAGGGGAGTGAGCAGTACTTC; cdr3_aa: CEGSEQYF
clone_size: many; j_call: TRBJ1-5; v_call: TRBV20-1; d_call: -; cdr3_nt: TGCAGTGCGGCCTACAGGGACAATCAGCCCCAGCATTTT; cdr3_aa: CSAAYRDNQPQHF
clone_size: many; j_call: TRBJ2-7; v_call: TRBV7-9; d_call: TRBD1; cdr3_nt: TGTGCCAGCAGCCTTCATCTGGCAGGGGGCTCCTACGAGCAGTACTTC; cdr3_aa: CASSLHLAGGSYEQYF
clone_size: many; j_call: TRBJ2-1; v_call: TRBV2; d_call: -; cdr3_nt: TGTGCCAGCAGTGGTTCGGGGATATCTGAGCAGTTCTTC; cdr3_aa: CASSGSGISEQFF
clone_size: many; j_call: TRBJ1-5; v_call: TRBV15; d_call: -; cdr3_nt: TGTGCCACCAGCAGTGCTCAGGGTGTCGGGCAGCCCCAGCATTTT; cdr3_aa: CATSSAQGVGQPQHF
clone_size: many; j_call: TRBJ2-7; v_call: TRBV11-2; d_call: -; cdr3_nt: TGTGCCAGCAGCCTCTCGCTAGGACGAGTCTACGAGCAGTACTTC; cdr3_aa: CASSLSLGRVYEQYF
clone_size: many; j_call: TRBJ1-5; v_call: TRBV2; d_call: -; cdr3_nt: TGTGCCAGCAGTTATAGGGATAGCAATCAGCCCCAGCATTTT; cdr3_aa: CASSYRDSNQPQHF
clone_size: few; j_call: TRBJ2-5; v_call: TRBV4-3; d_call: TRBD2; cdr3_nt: TGCGCCAGCAGCCCGGTAGCGGGAGCCTTTGAAGAAGAGACCCAGTACTTC; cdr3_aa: CASSPVAGAFEEETQYF
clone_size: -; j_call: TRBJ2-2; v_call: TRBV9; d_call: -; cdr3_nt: TGTGCCAGCATGCCAGGGCACACCGGGGAGCTGTTTTTT; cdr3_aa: CASMPGHTGELFF
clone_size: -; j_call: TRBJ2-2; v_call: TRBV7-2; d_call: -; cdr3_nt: TGTGCCAGCAGTCAAAGGATCGCCGGGGAGCTGTTTTTT; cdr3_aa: CASSQRIAGELFF
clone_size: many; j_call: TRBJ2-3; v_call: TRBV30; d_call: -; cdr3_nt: TGTGCCTGGAGTGCTATGACCGGCACAGATACGCAGTATTTT; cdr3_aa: CAWSAMTGTDTQYF
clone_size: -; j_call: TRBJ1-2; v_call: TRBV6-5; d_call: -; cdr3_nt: TGTGCCAGCAGTTACGCGGTCTCAGGAGATAACTATGGCTACACCTTC; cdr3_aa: CASSYAVSGDNYGYTF
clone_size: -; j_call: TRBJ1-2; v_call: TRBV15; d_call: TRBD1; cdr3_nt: TGTGCCACCAGCAGAGATCTGTACCAAGGACAGGGCGTAAGTTATGGCTACACCTTC; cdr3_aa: CATSRDLYQGQGVSYGYTF
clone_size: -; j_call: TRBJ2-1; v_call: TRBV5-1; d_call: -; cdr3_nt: TGCGCCAGCAGCCCAGGGGCGGGAGAGGCCTACAATGAGCAGTTCTTC; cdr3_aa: CASSPGAGEAYNEQFF
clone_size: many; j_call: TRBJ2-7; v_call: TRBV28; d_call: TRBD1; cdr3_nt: TGTGCCAGCAGCACACGAGGGGGCGTTAGGTACGAGCAGTACTTC; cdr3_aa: CASSTRGGVRYEQYF
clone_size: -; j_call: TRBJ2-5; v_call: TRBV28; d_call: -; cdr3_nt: TGTGCCAGCAGTGTACTATTAATGAGCGGGCAAGAGACCCAGTACTTC; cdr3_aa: CASSVLLMSGQETQYF
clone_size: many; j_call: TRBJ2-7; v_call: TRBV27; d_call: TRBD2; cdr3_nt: TGTGCCAGCAGCACCGACGTAGCGGGAGTGTACGAGCAGTACTTC; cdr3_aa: CASSTDVAGVYEQYF
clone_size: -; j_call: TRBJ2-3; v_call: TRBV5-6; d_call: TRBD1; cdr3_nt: TGTGCCAGCAGCTTTTCCGGGACAGGGGGCGGGTATTTT; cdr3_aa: CASSFSGTGGGYF
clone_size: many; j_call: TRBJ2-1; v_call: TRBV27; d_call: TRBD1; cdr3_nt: TGTGCCAGCCGATCCGGGACAGGGGGCTACAATGAGCAGTTCTTC; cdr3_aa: CASRSGTGGYNEQFF
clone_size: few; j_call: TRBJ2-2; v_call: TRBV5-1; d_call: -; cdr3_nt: TGCGCCAGCAGCTTGGCGGCAGTCGGGGACACCGGGGAGCTGTTTTTT; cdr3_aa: CASSLAAVGDTGELFF
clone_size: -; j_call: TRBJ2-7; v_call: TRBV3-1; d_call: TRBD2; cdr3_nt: TGTGCCAGCAGCCATAAAGCGGGAGGGAATCCCTACGAGCAGTACTTC; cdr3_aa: CASSHKAGGNPYEQYF
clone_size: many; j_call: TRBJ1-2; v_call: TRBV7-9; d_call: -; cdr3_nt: TGTGCCAGCAGCTTAGGCCCCGATATAAACTATGGCTACACCTTC; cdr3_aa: CASSLGPDINYGYTF
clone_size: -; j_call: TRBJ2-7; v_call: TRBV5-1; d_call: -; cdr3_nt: TGCGCCAGCAGCCCCTCTGTATACGAGCCCTACGAGCAGTACTTC; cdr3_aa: CASSPSVYEPYEQYF
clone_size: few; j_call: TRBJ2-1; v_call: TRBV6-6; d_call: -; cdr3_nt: TGTGCCAGCAGTTACTCAGAGGGCTTTGGGGATGAGCAGTTCTTC; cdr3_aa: CASSYSEGFGDEQFF
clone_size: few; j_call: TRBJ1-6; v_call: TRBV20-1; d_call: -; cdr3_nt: TGCAGTGCTAGAGAGGGCAGCTCCTATAATTCACCCCTCCACTTT; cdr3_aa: CSAREGSSYNSPLHF
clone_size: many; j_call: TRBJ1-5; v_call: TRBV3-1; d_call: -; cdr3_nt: TGTGCCAGCAGCCAAGAACAGGACAATCAGCCCCAGCATTTT; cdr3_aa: CASSQEQDNQPQHF
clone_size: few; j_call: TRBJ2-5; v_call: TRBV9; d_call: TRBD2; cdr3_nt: TGTGCCAGCAGCGTAACAGGGACTAGACAAGAGACCCAGTACTTC; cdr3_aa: CASSVTGTRQETQYF
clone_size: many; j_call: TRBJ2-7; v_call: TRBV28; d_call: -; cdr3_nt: TGTGCCAGCACCGATAGGGCCACCGGGGAGCAGTACTTC; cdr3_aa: CASTDRATGEQYF
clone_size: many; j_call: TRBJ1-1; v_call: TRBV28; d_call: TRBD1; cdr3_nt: TGTGCCAGCACCCTCGACAGGGGTGGCACTGAAGCTTTCTTT; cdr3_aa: CASTLDRGGTEAFF
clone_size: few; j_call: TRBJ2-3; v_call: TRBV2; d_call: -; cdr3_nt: TGTGCCAGCATGGGGTCCACAGATACGCAGTATTTT; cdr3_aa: CASMGSTDTQYF
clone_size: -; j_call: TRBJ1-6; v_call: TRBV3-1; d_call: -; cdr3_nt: TGCGCCAGCAGCCAAGGTACAGCCCGAACCCCCAATTCACCCCTCCACTTT; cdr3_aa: CASSQGTARTPNSPLHF
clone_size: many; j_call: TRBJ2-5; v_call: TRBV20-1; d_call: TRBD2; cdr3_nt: TGCAGTGCTAGAGCCCGCAGCCCCGGGGGGGAGACCCAGTACTTC; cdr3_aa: CSARARSPGGETQYF
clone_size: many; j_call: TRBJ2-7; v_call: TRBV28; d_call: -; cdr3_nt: TGTGCCAGCAGTTTTAGGCTAGCCGACTCCTACGAGCAGTACTTC; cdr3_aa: CASSFRLADSYEQYF
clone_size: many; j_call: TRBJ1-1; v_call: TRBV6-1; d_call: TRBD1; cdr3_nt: TGTGCCAGCAGGGGGACAGTGAACACTGAAGCTTTCTTT; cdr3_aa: CASRGTVNTEAFF
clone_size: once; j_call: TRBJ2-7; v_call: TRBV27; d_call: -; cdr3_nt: TGTGCCAGCAGTGAACTCGAGCAGTACTTC; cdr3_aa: CASSELEQYF
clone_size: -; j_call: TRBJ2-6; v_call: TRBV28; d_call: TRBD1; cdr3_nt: TGTGCCAGCAGTTTCTCGGGACAGCCCTCTGGGGCCAACGTCCTGACTTTC; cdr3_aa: CASSFSGQPSGANVLTF